The clone carrying this T cell receptor (beta chain) was seen repeatedly, ten times or more. The antigen remains undetermined. Incorporated into the TCR beta cDNA libraries were unique molecular identifiers, which served to reduce PCR and sequencing biases. TCRdb re-called the PCR reads through MiXCR, storing one row per CDR3 protein. Among under 200,000 distinct CDR3 sequences listed, 25% to 30% were seen once. The data originate from a study of post-analysis software for immune sequencing data. Whole-study context: Progressive-relapsing, secondary progressive and relapsing-remitting multiple sclerosis were among the disease courses included.

Trimming removed 6 bases at V and 4 bases at J, with 16 bases between. The CDR3 sequence is 15 residues long. Study-wide results and limits: Significantly lower normalized Chao1 diversity was seen in multiple sclerosis patients than in controls. With F measure, samples from one preparation batch clustered together strongly. Five TRBV segments were significantly more frequent in patients than in controls. TRBV5-6, TRBV5-1 and TRBV20-1 were among these segments.

The specimen sequenced was blood. J is TRBJ1-5 and V is TRBV12-3 or TRBV12-4, with a tentative D call TRBD1 (6 bases). This TCR came from a girl under 18 with multiple sclerosis. In DNA form, the CDR3 reads TGTGCCAGCAGATCCCCAGGGGTCCCGAATCAGCCCCAGCATTTT. Amino acids: CASRSPGVPNQPQHF.